This T cell receptor (beta chain) comes out of a study of cytomegalovirus exposure and HLA in healthy donors (TCRdb year 2017). The study in broad terms: According to an earlier analysis of 587 of the donors, some 170 million T cells yielded roughly 110 million unique TCR beta sequences and 276 Gb of sequence data. About 320 gigabases of sequencing data and approximately 84 million unique TCR sequences were included in an early release covering roughly 600 HLA-typed donors. Of the 350 to 450 genotyped donors, about 84% fell in the genetic ancestry cluster associated with self-reported Caucasian donors. The study was designed to test whether signatures of past pathogen exposure could be identified by cataloging public T cell receptors. The T cell repertoires of 666 subjects were profiled by immunosequencing and related to cytomegalovirus serostatus. A separate validation cohort of approximately 130 different subjects was used in addition to the approximately 640-subject first cohort. High-throughput TCR immunosequencing, statistical association of individual TCRs with disease status, and machine learning were combined to predict cytomegalovirus infection status. A later analysis re-examined previously published TCR beta repertoires from more than 550 donors and added high-resolution HLA genotyping to investigate patterns of TCR occurrence. The later analysis used no new phenotypic data to find candidate immune exposures, relying instead on TCR beta sequences and their occurrence across donors. An earlier analysis of 587 of the donors used high-throughput TCR beta sequencing to judge whether each TCR beta V gene segment behaved as functional or pseudogenic. Donor age, sex, ethnicity and CMV serostatus were compiled together with the repertoire data. A later genetic analysis took genome-wide SNP genotypes for 398 of the 666 donors and used that subset as a discovery cohort. Every discovery cohort repertoire had been produced on one sequencing platform. HLA typing included class I and class II loci at four-digit resolution. The number of donors typed differed by locus, with 629-630 for A, B, C, DRB1 and DQB1, roughly 550 for DQA1, some 570 for DPA1, and around 460 for DPB1. Because of strong linkage in the cohort, 5 or 6 DR-DQ haplotypes were treated as single units for association and clustering. Among about 390 genotyped donors of the cohort, an average of 235,054 unique TCR beta nucleotide sequences were sequenced per donor, about a sixth of them non-productive. General study outcomes and caveats: In a later analysis, HLA-associated TCR beta chains were found to be more clonally expanded and to have lower generation probabilities than equally common non-associated chains. The study gave a list of some 150 TCR beta chains associated with cytomegalovirus. Because counts were too low, 15 or so rarely observed V segments, including chromosome 9 orphons, were excluded from the earlier analysis of a few hundred of the donors. In an earlier analysis of about 540 of the donors, most TCR beta V segments were observed in productive rearrangements about 90% or about 30% of the time, broadly matching IMGT annotations. According to the authors, the approach could potentially be generalized to other disease states and immunological phenotypes. V-gene and J-gene trimming of TCR beta chains was associated with a missense DCLRE1C variant in a later genetic analysis, and the association was replicated in an independent cohort. In a later analysis, several top co-occurrence clusters were reported to appear linked to parvovirus B19, influenza, CMV and Epstein-Barr virus. Roughly uniform sequencing depth across donors was assumed in presence/absence analyses, although this assumption may not hold. In a later analysis, the rate of TCR association differed among HLA loci, with DRB1 alleles having the most associated TCRs and HLA-C alleles having the fewest. Cytomegalovirus status was reported to be diagnosed by the classifier with high specificity and sensitivity in both the original and validation cohorts. Because the 87-base-pair reads could not distinguish some IMGT-functional V segments, including TRBV6-2 and TRBV6-3, those segments were excluded. In a later analysis, around 15,000 TCR beta sequences were associated with specific HLA alleles at a false discovery rate of 0.05. Because HLA typing was missing for some donors at each locus, association tests included only the typed subset. Immune exposure information for the cohort was limited to CMV serostatus. The sequencing pipeline was judged likely to have produced a cluster of highly shared sequence variants as a technical artifact. Linkage disequilibrium might explain the correlated functional status among segregating V segments, but an unknown experimental factor could not be ruled out. Three of the identified cytomegalovirus-associated TCR beta chains were confirmed in vitro to be specific for cytomegalovirus antigens. Most CMV-associated TCR beta chains appeared to be HLA-restricted in a later analysis, and the HLA associations seemed to be driven largely by CMV exposure. Assigning TCR associations to individual alleles was difficult when HLA alleles, especially DR and DQ, strongly co-occurred. A further reported finding was that TCR beta sequences accurately predicted the HLA-A and HLA-B alleles for most subjects in the first cohort. Most TCR sequences were seen in very few donors, while some public TCRs were found in many individuals. According to a later genetic analysis, donors in an Asian-associated ancestry cluster had fewer N-insertions in productive TCRs than the approximately 700-donor mean. Only TCR beta chains were sequenced in this cohort, and the absence of alpha or paired-chain data limited detectable features.

This clone appeared a single time. The antigen it recognizes is unknown. Nothing much larger sits one base from this clone, and base qualities are not available. In total, just over 650 healthy bone marrow donors made up the cohort. Cohort members were all nominally healthy when sampled, although unrecorded immune exposures were likely present. The donor tested CMV seronegative and was one of the 352 seronegative cohort members. A peripheral blood sample was collected from each donor, and TCR beta sequencing was performed on peripheral blood mononuclear cells. The Qiagen DNeasy Blood Extraction Kit was used to extract genomic DNA from the blood cell samples. The CDR3 contains 16 residues, cysteine and phenylalanine counted. CDR3 DNA is the only sequence kept; it has 48 bases, read in frame from the first base. Relative to germline, V is missing 4 bases and J is missing 4 bases, with 11 bases of the junction outside any gene match. The germline V gene (reference sequence) specifies MNHEY as CDR1 and SMNVEV as CDR2.

Libraries were constructed by the immunoSEQ multiplex PCR assay. For the multiplex PCR, a mixture combining 60 forward primers for TCR Vbeta segments and 13 reverse primers for TCR Jbeta segments was used. The CDR3 region of rearranged TCR beta genes was amplified from genomic DNA by a multiplex PCR assay. The amplified TCR beta libraries were sequenced on the Illumina HiSeq System as 87-base-pair reads. In the paper's pipeline: A later analysis tallied roughly 78 million unique TCR beta chains across the 700 or so repertoires, and 10 million to 11 million of those chains were shared by two or more donors. To remove PCR and sequencing errors, raw reads were error-corrected and collapsed into unique sequences using a nearest-neighbor algorithm that merged closely related sequences. V, D and J gene segments were assigned by aligning CDR3 sequences to IMGT reference sequences. For a sequence to be retained, a match of at least six nucleotides to both a V gene segment and a J gene segment was required. Rearrangements were classified as productive when the CDR3 lacked stop codons and remained in frame with V and J, and all other rearrangements were classified as non-productive. Following IMGT convention, CDR3 was defined as the stretch from the second conserved V-encoded cysteine up to the conserved J-encoded phenylalanine. The earlier analysis of about 590 of the donors excluded sequences that lacked an unambiguous match to a single V gene segment. An earlier analysis of just under 600 of the donors called V segments functional above 56.7% productive rearrangements and segregating when the between-donor standard deviation exceeded 5%. To diagnose cytomegalovirus status from the catalog of TCR beta chain sequences, a statistical classification framework was built. A later analysis assigned V and J genes by comparing TCR nucleotide sequences with IMGT/GENE-DB human TR gene sequences. Using the TCRdist pipeline, a later analysis assigned CDR3 sequences along with most-parsimonious VDJ recombination scenarios. A later analysis defined each TCR beta chain by its CDR3 amino acid sequence plus V-gene family, and excluded reads lacking a unique V-gene family. As a way to deal with suspected cross-contamination and a sequencing artifact, a later analysis dropped 450 to 700 nucleotide sequences that were highly shared and had low generation probability. For each public chain, a later analysis derived a clonal expansion index from normalized ranks of inferred template counts within each repertoire. In a later analysis, generation probabilities were computed with a VDJ recombination model fitted to out-of-frame rearrangements, and the resulting probabilities were checked against IGoR. In a later analysis, hypergeometric tests were used to score TCR-TCR, TCR-HLA and TCR-CMV co-occurrence, with a repertoire-size bias correction applied to TCR pairs. In a later analysis, false discovery rates were estimated by permuting HLA or CMV assignments 20 times. In a later analysis, co-occurring TCRs were grouped using DBSCAN, with TCRdist sequence similarity added in when clustering inside HLA-allele-positive subsets. Repertoires with fewer than 30,000 or more than 120,000 public chains, plus five repertoires with anomalous nucleotide sharing, were excluded from co-occurrence clustering. In its TCRdb copy, this immuneACCESS table keeps in-frame sequences only and misses some clones. Where compared with another copy, unresolved V genes explain less than half of these, and the others have no known cause. V and J calls and clone size come straight from that table; D and trimming were deduced from the DNA. The sample table shows around 180,000 clones, and approximately 71% are seen once. Of the sample, 1.5% falls within the top ten clones.

The chain links TRBV27 with TRBJ1-1; 8 nucleotides in the junction match TRBD1. This TCR was recovered from a girl aged 5-17 years in good health and CMV-seronegative. The specimen was PBMCs. CDR3 protein: CASSSNKDRVGTEAFF. In nucleotides, the sequence is TGTGCCAGCAGTTCTAATAAGGACAGGGTAGGCACTGAAGCTTTCTTT.